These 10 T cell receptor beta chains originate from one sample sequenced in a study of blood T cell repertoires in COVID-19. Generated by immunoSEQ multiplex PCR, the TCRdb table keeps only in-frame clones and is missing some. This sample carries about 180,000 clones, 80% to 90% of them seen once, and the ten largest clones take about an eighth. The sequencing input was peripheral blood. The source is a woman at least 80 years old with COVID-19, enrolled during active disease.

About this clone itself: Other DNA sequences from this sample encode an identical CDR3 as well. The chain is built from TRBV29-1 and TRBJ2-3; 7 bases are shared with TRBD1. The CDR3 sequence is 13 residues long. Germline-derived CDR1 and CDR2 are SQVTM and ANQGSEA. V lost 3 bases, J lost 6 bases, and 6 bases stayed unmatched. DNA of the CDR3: TGCAGCGTTGAGGAGACAGGGACGGATACGCAGTATTTT. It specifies CSVEETGTDTQYF.

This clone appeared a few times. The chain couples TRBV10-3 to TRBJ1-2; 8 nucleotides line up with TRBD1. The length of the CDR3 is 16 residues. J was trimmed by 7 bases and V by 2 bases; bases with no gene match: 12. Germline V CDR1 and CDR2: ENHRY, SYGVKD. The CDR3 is CAISEPSDREDAGYTF. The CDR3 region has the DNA TGTGCCATCAGTGAGCCCTCGGACAGGGAAGATGCTGGCTACACCTTC.

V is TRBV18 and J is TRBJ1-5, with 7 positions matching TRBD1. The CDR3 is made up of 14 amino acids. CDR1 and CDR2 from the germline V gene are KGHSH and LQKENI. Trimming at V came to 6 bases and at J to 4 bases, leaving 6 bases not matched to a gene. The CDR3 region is CASSGTDVNQPQHF. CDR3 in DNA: TGTGCCAGCTCCGGGACAGATGTTAATCAGCCCCAGCATTTT.

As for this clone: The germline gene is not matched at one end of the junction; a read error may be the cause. The CDR3 loop is CASSDYGTVAF. CDR3 DNA sequence: TGTGCCAGCAGTGACTACGGGACAGTAGCCTTC. This chain links TRBV2 with TRBJ1-2, with 7 bases identical to TRBD1. Looked up from germline, CDR1 is SNHLY and CDR2 is FYNNEI. The CDR3 spans 11 residues.

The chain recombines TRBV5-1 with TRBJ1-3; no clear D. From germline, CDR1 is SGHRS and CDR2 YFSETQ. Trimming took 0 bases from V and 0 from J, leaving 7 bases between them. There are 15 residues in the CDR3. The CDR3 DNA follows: TGCGCCAGCAGCTTGGGGCATATCTCTGGAAACACCATATATTTT. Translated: CASSLGHISGNTIYF.

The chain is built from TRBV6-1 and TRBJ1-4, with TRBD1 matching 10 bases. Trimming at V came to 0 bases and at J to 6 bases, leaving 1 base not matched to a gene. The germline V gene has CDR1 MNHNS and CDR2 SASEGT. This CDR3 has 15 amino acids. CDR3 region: CASSEAGTGDEKLFF. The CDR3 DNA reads TGTGCCAGCAGTGAAGCCGGGACAGGGGATGAAAAACTGTTTTTT.

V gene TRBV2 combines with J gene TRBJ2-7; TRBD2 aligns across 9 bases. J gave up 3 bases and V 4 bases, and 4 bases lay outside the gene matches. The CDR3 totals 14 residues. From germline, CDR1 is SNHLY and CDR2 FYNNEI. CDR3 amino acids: CASSVSGGRYEQYF. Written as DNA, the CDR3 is TGTGCCAGCAGTGTTAGCGGGGGTCGCTACGAGCAGTACTTC.

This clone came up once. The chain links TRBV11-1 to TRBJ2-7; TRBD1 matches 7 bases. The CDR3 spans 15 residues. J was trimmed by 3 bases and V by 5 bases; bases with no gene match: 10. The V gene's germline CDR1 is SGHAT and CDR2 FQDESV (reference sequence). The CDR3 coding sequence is TGTGCCAGCAGCCGTGGCGACAGGGAGCTCTACGAGCAGTACTTC. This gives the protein CASSRGDRELYEQYF.

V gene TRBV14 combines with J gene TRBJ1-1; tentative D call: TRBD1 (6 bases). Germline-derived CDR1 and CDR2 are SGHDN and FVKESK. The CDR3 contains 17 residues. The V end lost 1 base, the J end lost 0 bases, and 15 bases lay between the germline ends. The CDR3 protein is CASSQGAGVMMNTEAFF. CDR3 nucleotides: TGTGCCAGCAGCCAAGGGGCAGGGGTCATGATGAACACTGAAGCTTTCTTT.

DNA of the CDR3: TGCAGCGTCCGACAGGGTGAGGACACTGAAGCTTTCTTT. It is translated as CSVRQGEDTEAFF. The gene calls are TRBV29-1 and TRBJ1-1; TRBD1 agrees at 7 bases. The CDR3 covers 13 residues. Germline loops: CDR1 SQVTM, CDR2 ANQGSEA. Losses at the gene ends were 6 bases for V and 3 bases for J; bases not matched to a gene: 7.